This TCR beta chain was recovered during a study of T cell responses to AZD1222 COVID-19 vaccine (dated by TCRdb to the early 2020s). Looking at the study overall: TCR sequencing covered 230 or so trial participants: 200 to 210 given two doses of AZD1222 and 26 given two doses of MenACWY control vaccine. Enrollment into the trials was organized by age into subgroups of 18-55, 56-69 and 70-plus years, and those subgroups contained approximately 150, 30 and 60 TCR-sequenced participants, respectively.

The time point label of this sample denotes: baseline before first vaccination. Read against the paper, the sample's treatment or condition label means: meningococcal conjugate vaccine given as trial control. Samples from vaccinated people were obtained from the UK trials COV001 and COV002, which included a single-blind randomized controlled phase 2/3 trial of AZD1222 (ChAdOx1 nCoV-19) in healthy adults. For TCRbeta chain sequencing, PBMC samples were collected from trial participants at day 0 and at day 28 after the second dose. The CDR3 starts with the cysteine, ends with the phenylalanine, and has 15 residues. The CDR3 DNA has 45 bases and is translated from base 1. Taken from the germline V gene, the CDR1 and CDR2 loops are LGHNA and YSLEER. Ends trimmed: V by 3 bases, J by 4 bases; bases unmatched to a gene: 6. Notes on this clone: Its recognized antigen is unknown. No base quality information exists; no much larger clone differs at one position.

The CDR3 regions of human TCRbeta chains were subjected to immunosequencing. Processing in the source paper ran as follows. Repertoire TCRs were matched against a reference library of SARS-CoV-2-specific TCRs generated with the MIRA antigen-specificity platform. Breadth meant the fraction of unique TCRs that were SARS-CoV-2-associated, whereas depth meant the fraction of total T cells that were SARS-CoV-2-associated. Using the MIRA data, every spike-specific TCR was mapped to the spike region that the TCR reacted to and assigned to either a CD4 or a CD8 class. Log10-transformed breadth and depth values were compared by one-way ANOVA with Sidak's multiple comparisons tests. Entries here come from immuneACCESS through TCRdb and include only in-frame sequences with V and J called. Some clones fail to appear in such tables; in the studies checked, an unresolved V gene covers under half of the shortfall, and the cause of the remainder is unknown. The D gene and trimming were derived from the DNA, and the V and J assignments and clone size from that table. The sample contains about 150,000 clones, about 90% of them found a single time. The ten largest clones take up under 7% of the sample.

On the study overall, not on this receptor specifically: Because no samples from the day 14 peak response were available, repertoires could be characterized only after the peak T cell response. Participants were mostly white British and included more females than males, and it was suggested by the authors that clonal diversity may have been underestimated. Epitopes outside the regions mutated in the B.1.351 and B.1.1.7 variants were reportedly recognized by nearly half of the unique spike-specific TCRs. Conclusions about previously exposed vaccinees are limited because only six or seven AZD1222 recipients were SARS-CoV-2 seropositive at baseline. The 56-69-year group was small, and its depth increase did not reach significance, likely because of low power. After two AZD1222 doses, spike-specific TCR breadth and depth were significantly higher than at day 0 and than in MenACWY recipients. The whole spike protein was spanned by vaccine-associated CD4 TCRs, and dominant responses were seen in regions 160-218 and 743-854.

In this chain, TRBV4-3 is recombined with TRBJ2-4, with 7 bases in between that match TRBD1. The sequence derives from an adult in good health. The sequencing used peripheral blood, collected on day 0 of MenACWY control vaccination. The DNA sequence is given as TGCGCCAGCAGCCAGAACAGGGGCACGAAAAACATTCAGTACTTC. It translates as CASSQNRGTKNIQYF.